This TCR beta chain was identified in a study of blood T cell repertoires in COVID-19. The germline V and J ends were trimmed by 1 base and 5 bases, with 8 bases remaining between them. The germline V gene has CDR1 MGHRA and CDR2 YSYEKL. The CDR3 covers 14 residues. A few counts support this clone. The table came from immunoSEQ multiplex PCR; TCRdb's copy has only in-frame clones and leaves some out. This table has around 88,000 clones, 81% appearing once. The V and J genes are TRBV4-1 and TRBJ2-2, with a possible D match to TRBD2 (6 bases). The sample consisted of peripheral blood. This receptor was identified in a man aged 55 to 70 with acute or convalescent COVID-19. The CDR3 DNA follows: TGCGCCAGCAGCCAAGTACGGGGGACCGGGGAGCTGTTTTTT. Amino acid sequence: CASSQVRGTGELFF.